Reported below is one T cell receptor (beta chain). V was cut by 2 bases and J by 3 bases, with 14 bases left in between. This CDR3 region has 15 residues. The germline gives CDR1 SGHVS, CDR2 FNYEAQ. This sample was included in a study of CD8 T cells in Susac syndrome. TEMRA cells were enriched by FACS, and CD4+ and CD8+ T cells were negatively isolated. Random hexamers were used to reverse transcribe an amount of about 0.45 to 1 ug RNA. TCR beta CDR3 was amplified by immunoSEQ covering 54 Vbeta and 13 Jbeta. TCRdb redid the calling of the immunoSEQ multiplex PCR reads with MiXCR, one entry per CDR3 protein. The data contain 330,000 or so distinct CDR3 sequences, over 75% of them seen just once; the ten biggest clones take up 0.18%.

This chain connects TRBV7-6 to TRBJ2-7; a weak D match, TRBD2 (6 bases). The clonotype comes from a human donor with multiple sclerosis. The sample consisted of CD8+ T cells from PBMCs. In DNA, the CDR3 is TGTGCCAGCAGCTTACTAGGCGGGGTCGACTACGAGCAGTACTTC. Its translation: CASSLLGGVDYEQYF.